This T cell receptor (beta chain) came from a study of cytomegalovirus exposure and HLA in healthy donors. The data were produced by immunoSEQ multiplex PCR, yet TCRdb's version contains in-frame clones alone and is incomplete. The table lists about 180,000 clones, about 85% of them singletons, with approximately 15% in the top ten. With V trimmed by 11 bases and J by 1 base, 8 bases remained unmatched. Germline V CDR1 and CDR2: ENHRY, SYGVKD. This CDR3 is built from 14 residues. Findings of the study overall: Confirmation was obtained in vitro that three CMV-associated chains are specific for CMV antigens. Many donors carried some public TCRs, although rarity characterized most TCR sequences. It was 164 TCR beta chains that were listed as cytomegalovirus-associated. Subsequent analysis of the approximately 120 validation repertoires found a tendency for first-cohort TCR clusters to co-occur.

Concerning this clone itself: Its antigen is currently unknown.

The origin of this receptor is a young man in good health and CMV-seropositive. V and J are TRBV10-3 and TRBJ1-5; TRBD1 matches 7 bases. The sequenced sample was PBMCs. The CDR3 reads CAVQGVGSNQPQHF. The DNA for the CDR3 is TGTGCCGTGCAGGGGGTAGGAAGCAATCAGCCCCAGCATTTT.